Sequencing of this TCR beta chain was carried out in a study of cytotoxic CD8 clonotypes in ibrutinib-treated CLL. Study conclusions and caveats: Higher clonality was seen at ibrutinib response and a return toward baseline at progression.

J lost 6 bases, V lost 0 bases, and 6 bases had no gene match. Germline values: CDR1 SGHVS, CDR2 FQNEAQ. There are 18 residues in the CDR3. Clones were sequenced by immunoSEQ multiplex PCR, and TCRdb holds only the in-frame ones, with some missing. Here the sample spans roughly 130,000 clones, 79% being singletons. About this clone itself: Its antigen is not identified.

The sequencing here drew on PBMCs, taken after 12 months of ibrutinib treatment. This chain links TRBV7-8 with TRBJ2-1, with 15 bases identical to TRBD2. This TCR came from a human donor with chronic lymphocytic leukemia. CDR3 in DNA: TGTGCCAGCAGCTTAGCGCTTGGACTAGCGGGAGGGCTCAATGAGCAGTTCTTC. Amino acid sequence: CASSLALGLAGGLNEQFF.